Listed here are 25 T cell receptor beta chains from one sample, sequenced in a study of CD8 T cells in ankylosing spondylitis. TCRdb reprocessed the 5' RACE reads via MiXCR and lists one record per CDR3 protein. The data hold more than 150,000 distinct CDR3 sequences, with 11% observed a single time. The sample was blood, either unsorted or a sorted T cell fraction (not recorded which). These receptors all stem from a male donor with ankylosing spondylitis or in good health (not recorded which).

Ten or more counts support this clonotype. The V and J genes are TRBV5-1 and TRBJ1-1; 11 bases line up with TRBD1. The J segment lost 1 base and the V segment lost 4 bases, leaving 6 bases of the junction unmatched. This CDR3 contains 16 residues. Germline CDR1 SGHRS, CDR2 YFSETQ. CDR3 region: CASSAGQGAWNTEAFF. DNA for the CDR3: TGCGCCAGCAGCGCCGGACAGGGGGCTTGGAACACTGAAGCTTTCTTT.

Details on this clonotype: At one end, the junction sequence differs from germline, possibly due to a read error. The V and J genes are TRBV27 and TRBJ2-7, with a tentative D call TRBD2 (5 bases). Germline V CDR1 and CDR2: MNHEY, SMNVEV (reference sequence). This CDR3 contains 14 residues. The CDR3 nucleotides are TGTCCCAGCTCGTCGACGGACTCCGCCTACGAGCAGTACTTC. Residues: CPSSSTDSAYEQYF.

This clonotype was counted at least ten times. CDR3 sequence: CASSLVGSLETQYF. CDR3 nucleotides: TGCGCCAGCAGCTTGGTAGGATCCTTAGAGACGCAGTATTTT. The chain carries TRBV5-1 and TRBJ2-3, with no clear D. The CDR3 sequence is 14 residues long. Trimming stripped 0 bases from V and 9 bases from J, with 14 bases between. Looked up from germline, CDR1 is SGHRS and CDR2 is YFSETQ. The entire variable domain, with the rest obtained from reference TRBV5-1 and TRBJ2-3, is as follows: KAGVTQTPRYLIKTRGQQVTLSCSPISGHRSVSWYQQTPGQGLQFLFEYFSETQRNKGNFPGRFSGRQFSNSRSEMNVSTLELGDSALYLCASSLVGSLETQYFGPGTRLTVL.

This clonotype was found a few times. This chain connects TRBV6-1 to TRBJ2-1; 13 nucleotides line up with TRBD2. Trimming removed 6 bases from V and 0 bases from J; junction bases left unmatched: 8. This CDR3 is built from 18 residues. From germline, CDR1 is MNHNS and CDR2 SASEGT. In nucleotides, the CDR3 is TGTGCCAGCAGCCCCGGGACTAGCGGGACTAGCTCCTACAATGAGCAGTTCTTC. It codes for CASSPGTSGTSSYNEQFF.

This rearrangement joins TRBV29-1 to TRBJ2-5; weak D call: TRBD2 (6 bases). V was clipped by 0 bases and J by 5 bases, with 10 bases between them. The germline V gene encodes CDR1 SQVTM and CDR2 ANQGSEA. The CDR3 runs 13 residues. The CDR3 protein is CSVEDVGGETQYF. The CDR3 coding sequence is TGCAGCGTTGAAGATGTGGGGGGTGAGACCCAGTACTTC.

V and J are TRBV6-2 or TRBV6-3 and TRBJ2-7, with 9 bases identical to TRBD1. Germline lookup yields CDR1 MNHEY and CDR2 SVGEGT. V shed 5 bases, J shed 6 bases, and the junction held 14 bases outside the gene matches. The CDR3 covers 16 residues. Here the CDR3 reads CASSPSRTGVGSEQYF. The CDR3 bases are TGTGCCAGCAGTCCATCCAGGACAGGGGTGGGCTCCGAGCAGTACTTC.

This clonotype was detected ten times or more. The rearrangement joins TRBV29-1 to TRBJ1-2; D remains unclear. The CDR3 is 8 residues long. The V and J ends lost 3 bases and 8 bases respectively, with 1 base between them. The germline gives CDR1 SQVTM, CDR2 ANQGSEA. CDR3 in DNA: TGCAGCGTTGAGGGCTACACCTTC. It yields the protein CSVEGYTF. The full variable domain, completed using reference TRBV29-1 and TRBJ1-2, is SAVISQKPSRDICQRGTSLTIQCQVDSQVTMMFWYRQQPGQSLTLIATANQGSEATYESGFVIDKFPISRPNLTFSTLTVSNMSPEDSSIYLCSVEGYTFGSGTRLTVV.

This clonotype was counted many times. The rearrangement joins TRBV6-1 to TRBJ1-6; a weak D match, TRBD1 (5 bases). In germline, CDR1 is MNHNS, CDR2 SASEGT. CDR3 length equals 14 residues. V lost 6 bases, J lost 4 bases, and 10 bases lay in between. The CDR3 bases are TGTGCCAGCAGGCCGGGGCCTTATAATTCACCCCTCCACTTT. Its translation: CASRPGPYNSPLHF.

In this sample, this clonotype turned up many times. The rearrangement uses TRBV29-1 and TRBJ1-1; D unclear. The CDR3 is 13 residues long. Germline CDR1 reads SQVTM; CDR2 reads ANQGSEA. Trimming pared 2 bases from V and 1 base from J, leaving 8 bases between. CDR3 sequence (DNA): TGCAGCGTTGAAAAGGGTGGGAACACTGAAGCTTTCTTT. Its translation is CSVEKGGNTEAFF.

The CDR3 here is CASSFRTIHTGELFF. DNA for the CDR3: TGTGCCAGCAGTTTTCGGACTATTCACACCGGGGAGCTGTTTTTT. This sequence joins TRBV12-3 or TRBV12-4 and TRBJ2-2; D might be TRBD2 (6 bases). The V and J ends lost 3 bases and 3 bases respectively, with 11 bases between them. There are 15 residues in the CDR3.

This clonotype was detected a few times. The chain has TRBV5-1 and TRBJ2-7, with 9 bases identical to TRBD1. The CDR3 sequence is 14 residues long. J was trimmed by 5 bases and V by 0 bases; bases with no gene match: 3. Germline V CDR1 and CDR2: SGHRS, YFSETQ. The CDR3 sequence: CASSLVRTGDEQYF. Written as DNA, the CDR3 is TGCGCCAGCAGCTTGGTACGGACAGGGGACGAGCAGTACTTC.

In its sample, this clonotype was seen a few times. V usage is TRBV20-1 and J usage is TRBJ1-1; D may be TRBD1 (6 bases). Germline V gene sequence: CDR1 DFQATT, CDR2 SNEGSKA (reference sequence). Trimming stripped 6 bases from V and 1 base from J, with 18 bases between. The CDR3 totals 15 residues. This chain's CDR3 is CSANARGKSNTEAFF. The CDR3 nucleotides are TGCAGTGCGAACGCCAGGGGCAAATCGAACACTGAAGCTTTCTTT.

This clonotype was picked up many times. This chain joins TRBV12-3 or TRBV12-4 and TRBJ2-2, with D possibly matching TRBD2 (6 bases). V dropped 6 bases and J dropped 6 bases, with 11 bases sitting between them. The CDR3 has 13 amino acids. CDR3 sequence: CASSRSSAGELFF. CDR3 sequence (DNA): TGTGCCAGCAGCCGCTCTAGCGCCGGGGAGCTGTTTTTT.

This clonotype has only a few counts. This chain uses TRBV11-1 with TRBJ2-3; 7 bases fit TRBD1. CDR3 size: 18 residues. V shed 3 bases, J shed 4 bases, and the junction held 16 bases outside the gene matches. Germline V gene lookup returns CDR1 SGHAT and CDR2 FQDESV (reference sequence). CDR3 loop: CASSFGLRQGLVADTQYF. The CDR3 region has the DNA TGTGCCAGCAGCTTCGGCCTCCGACAGGGTCTCGTCGCAGATACGCAGTATTTT. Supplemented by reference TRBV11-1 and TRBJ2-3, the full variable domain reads EAEVAQSPRYKITEKSQAVAFWCDPISGHATLYWYRQILGQGPELLVQFQDESVVDDSQLPKDRFSAERLKGVDSTLKIQPAELGDSAMYLCASSFGLRQGLVADTQYFGPGTRLTVL.

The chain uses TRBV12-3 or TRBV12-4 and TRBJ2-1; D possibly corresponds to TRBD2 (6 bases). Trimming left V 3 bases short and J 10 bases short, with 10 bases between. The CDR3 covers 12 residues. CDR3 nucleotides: TGTGCCAGCAGTTTGGCGGCGGGGGAGCAGTTCTTC. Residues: CASSLAAGEQFF.

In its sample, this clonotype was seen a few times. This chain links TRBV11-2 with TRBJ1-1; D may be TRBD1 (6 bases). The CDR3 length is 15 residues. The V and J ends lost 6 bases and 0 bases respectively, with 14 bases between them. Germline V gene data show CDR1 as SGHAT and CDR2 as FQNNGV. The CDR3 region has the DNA TGTGCCAGCAGGGCCATAGACAGGATGAACACTGAAGCTTTCTTT. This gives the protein CASRAIDRMNTEAFF.

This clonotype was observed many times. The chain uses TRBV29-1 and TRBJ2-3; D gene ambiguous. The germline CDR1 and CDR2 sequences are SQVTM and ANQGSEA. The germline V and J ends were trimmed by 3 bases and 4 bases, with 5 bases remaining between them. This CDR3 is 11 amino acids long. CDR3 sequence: CSVDHPDTQYF. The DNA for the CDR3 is TGCAGCGTTGATCATCCAGATACGCAGTATTTT.

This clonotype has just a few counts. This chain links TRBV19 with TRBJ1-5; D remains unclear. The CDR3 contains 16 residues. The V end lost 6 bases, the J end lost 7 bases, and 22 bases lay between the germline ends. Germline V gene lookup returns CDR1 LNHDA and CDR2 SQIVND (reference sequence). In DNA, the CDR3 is TGTGCCAGTAGCGACTACCGGGCCGCGGGCAGGCAGCCCCAGCATTTT. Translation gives CASSDYRAAGRQPQHF.

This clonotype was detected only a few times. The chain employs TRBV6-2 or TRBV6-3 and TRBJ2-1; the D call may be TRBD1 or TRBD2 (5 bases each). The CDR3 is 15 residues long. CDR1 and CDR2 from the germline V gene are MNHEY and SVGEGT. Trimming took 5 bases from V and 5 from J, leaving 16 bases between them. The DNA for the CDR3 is TGTGCCAGCAGTCGGGACCCCGAGGGGCACAATGAGCAGTTCTTC. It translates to CASSRDPEGHNEQFF.

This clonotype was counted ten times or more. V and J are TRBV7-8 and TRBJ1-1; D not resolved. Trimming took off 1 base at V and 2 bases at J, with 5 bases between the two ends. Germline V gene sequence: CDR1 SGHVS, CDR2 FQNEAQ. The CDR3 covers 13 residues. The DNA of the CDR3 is TGTGCCAGCAGCTTAGAATCTAACACTGAAGCTTTCTTT. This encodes CASSLESNTEAFF.

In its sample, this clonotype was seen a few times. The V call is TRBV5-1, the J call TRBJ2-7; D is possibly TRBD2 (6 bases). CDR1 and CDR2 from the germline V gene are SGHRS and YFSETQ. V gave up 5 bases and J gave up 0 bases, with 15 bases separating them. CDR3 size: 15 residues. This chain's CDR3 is CASRSLGGSSYEQYF. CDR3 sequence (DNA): TGCGCCAGCAGGTCCCTTGGGGGGTCCTCCTACGAGCAGTACTTC.

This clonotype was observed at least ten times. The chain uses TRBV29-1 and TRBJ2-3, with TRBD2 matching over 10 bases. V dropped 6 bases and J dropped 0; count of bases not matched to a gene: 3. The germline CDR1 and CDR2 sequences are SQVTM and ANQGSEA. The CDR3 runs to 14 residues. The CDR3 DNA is TGCAGCGTCGGACTAGCGGTTAGCACAGATACGCAGTATTTT. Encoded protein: CSVGLAVSTDTQYF.

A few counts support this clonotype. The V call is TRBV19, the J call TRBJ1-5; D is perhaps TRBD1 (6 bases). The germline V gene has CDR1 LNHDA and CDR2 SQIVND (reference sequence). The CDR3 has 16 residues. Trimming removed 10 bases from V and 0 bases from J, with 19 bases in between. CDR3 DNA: TGTGCCACCCAGACACAGGGCGGACTTAGCAATCAGCCCCAGCATTTT. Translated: CATQTQGGLSNQPQHF.

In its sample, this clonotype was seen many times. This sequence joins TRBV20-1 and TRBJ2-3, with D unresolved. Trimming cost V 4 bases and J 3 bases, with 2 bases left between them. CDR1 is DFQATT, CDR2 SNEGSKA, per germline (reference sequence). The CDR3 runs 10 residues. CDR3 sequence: CSAITDTQYF. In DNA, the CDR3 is TGCAGTGCTATAACAGATACGCAGTATTTT.

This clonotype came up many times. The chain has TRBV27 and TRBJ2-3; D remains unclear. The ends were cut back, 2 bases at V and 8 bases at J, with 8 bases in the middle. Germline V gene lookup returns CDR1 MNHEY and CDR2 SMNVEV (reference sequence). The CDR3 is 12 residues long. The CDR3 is CASSLRSLTQYF. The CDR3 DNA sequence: TGTGCCAGCAGTTTAAGGAGCCTTACGCAGTATTTT.